A selection of T cell receptor beta chains follows, all from one sample in a study of T cell clonotyping in hematopoietic cell transplantation. This table comes from immunoSEQ multiplex PCR, and its TCRdb copy is limited to in-frame clones, with some not included. The sample carries 25,000 to 35,000 clones, 90% to 95% recorded once. The sample in question was peripheral blood mononuclear cells, obtained before stem cell transplant. The receptors stem from a man aged 50-59 years with acute myeloid leukemia. Some clones in this sample may be carry-over from other donors' samples. The CDR3 runs from the conserved cysteine through the conserved F or W. The D gene is left open where the match is weak. Clone size is shown for a subset of rows, as once, few, many or a class of expanded clone.

cdr3_nt	cdr3_aa	clone_size	d_call	v_call	j_call
TGTGCCAGCAGTGAATACACAGATACGCAGTATTTT	CASSEYTDTQYF	-	-	TRBV6-1	TRBJ2-3
TGTGCCAGTAAGCAGGGCCGACCCGGGGCCAACGTCCTGACTTTC	CASKQGRPGANVLTF	-	-	TRBV19	TRBJ2-6
TGTGCCTCGGAAGGGGACGAGCAGTACTTC	CASEGDEQYF	-	-	TRBV28	TRBJ2-7
TGTGCCAGCAGTGAATGGGCTATCCAAGAGACCCAGTACTTC	CASSEWAIQETQYF	-	-	TRBV25-1	TRBJ2-5
TGCAGCGTCGGGACTAGCAATGACAATGAGCAGTTCTTC	CSVGTSNDNEQFF	-	TRBD2	TRBV29-1	TRBJ2-1
TGCGCCAGCAGCGCACTTCAGGGGGCAGGGGAGACCCAGTACTTC	CASSALQGAGETQYF	-	TRBD1	TRBV5-1	TRBJ2-5
TGTGCCAGTGTGGGGCCTTTCCGCGGGGAGCTGTTTTTT	CASVGPFRGELFF	-	-	TRBV11-2	TRBJ2-2
TGTGCCAGCAGCTATAACGTGGGGGCCACTGAAGCTTTCTTT	CASSYNVGATEAFF	-	-	TRBV7-9	TRBJ1-1
TGTGCCAGTAGGGGGGACTATTTAAGGGAGCAGTTCTTC	CASRGDYLREQFF	once	TRBD2	TRBV19	TRBJ2-1
TGTGCCAGCAGTTACTCACGGGGACAGGGGAACGAGCAGTACTTC	CASSYSRGQGNEQYF	once	TRBD1	TRBV6-6	TRBJ2-7
TGTGCCAGCAGCAGAGCAGGCGGGGAGCTGTTTTTT	CASSRAGGELFF	-	-	TRBV2	TRBJ2-2
TGTGCCAGTTTGGACGTGGAGTGGGTCTTC	CASLDVEWVF	-	-	TRBV2	TRBJ2-1
TGCGCCAGCAGCTCCCCCTTCGGTGGGGCCAACGTCCTGACTTTC	CASSSPFGGANVLTF	-	-	TRBV5-1	TRBJ2-6
TGTGCCTGGAGTCAAGACAGCGAGCAGTTCTTC	CAWSQDSEQFF	once	-	TRBV30	TRBJ2-1
TGTGCCAGCAGTTTCTCTCCCGACAGGGCCTATGGCTACACCTTC	CASSFSPDRAYGYTF	-	TRBD1	TRBV27	TRBJ1-2
TGTGCCAGCACCTCCGGGATATCTAACTATGGCTACACCTTC	CASTSGISNYGYTF	-	-	TRBV11-2	TRBJ1-2
TGTGCCACTTCGGTTAGCTATGGCTACACCTTC	CATSVSYGYTF	-	-	TRBV10-3	TRBJ1-2
TGTGCCAGCAGCCCGGGGACACAGAACTATGGCTACACCTTC	CASSPGTQNYGYTF	few	-	TRBV7-3	TRBJ1-2
TGCGCCAGCAGCTTGGGACTAGCGGGGCGGGAGACCCAGTACTTC	CASSLGLAGRETQYF	-	TRBD2	TRBV5-1	TRBJ2-5
TGTGCCACCAGCAGAGATATGAAGTCCGGGGCCTACGAGCAGTACTTC	CATSRDMKSGAYEQYF	-	-	TRBV15	TRBJ2-7
TGTGCCAGCAGCCCCAAACCGCCCGGTTACTCCTACAATGAGCAGTTCTTC	CASSPKPPGYSYNEQFF	-	-	TRBV11-1	TRBJ2-1
TGTGCCAGTAGACATCAGGGGAACACCGGGGAGCTGTTTTTT	CASRHQGNTGELFF	-	-	TRBV19	TRBJ2-2
TGTGCCAGCAGTTACGGGGCACCGGATTACAATGAGCAGTTCTTC	CASSYGAPDYNEQFF	-	-	TRBV6-5	TRBJ2-1
TGTGCCAGCAGCTTGGTAGCGGCGAACACTGAAGCTTTCTTT	CASSLVAANTEAFF	-	-	TRBV5-6	TRBJ1-1
TGTGCCAGCAGCCAAGTTGTGGGGGGACGGGCCAACGTCCTGACTTTC	CASSQVVGGRANVLTF	-	-	TRBV14	TRBJ2-6
TGCGCCAGCAGCTCGGGAGGGCTTACCACGCAAGATACGCAGTATTTT	CASSSGGLTTQDTQYF	once	TRBD2	TRBV5-1	TRBJ2-3
TGTGCCAGCAGCAGGGACGGCCAAGAGACCCAGTACTTC	CASSRDGQETQYF	few	-	TRBV7-2	TRBJ2-5
TGTGCCAGCAGGCGGACAGAGAACACCGGGGAGCTGTTTTTT	CASRRTENTGELFF	-	-	TRBV2	TRBJ2-2
TGTGCCACTAGGGGAGGTAGGCAGTTTACAGATACGCAGTATTTT	CATRGGRQFTDTQYF	once	-	TRBV10-3	TRBJ2-3
TGTGCCAGCAGTGAAAGTTCCGGCACCACAGATACGCAGTATTTT	CASSESSGTTDTQYF	-	-	TRBV6-1	TRBJ2-3
TGTGCCATCAGAGCCCAGGGTCCTAATGAAAAACTGTTTTTT	CAIRAQGPNEKLFF	-	-	TRBV10-3	TRBJ1-4
TGTGCCAGCAGCCGGACAGACTATGGCTACACCTTC	CASSRTDYGYTF	-	-	TRBV7-9	TRBJ1-2
TGTGCCAGCAGACCCGGACTAGCGGGAGTAGCCCAGTACTTC	CASRPGLAGVAQYF	-	TRBD2	TRBV28	TRBJ2-5